This T cell receptor beta chain was profiled in a study of cytomegalovirus exposure and HLA in healthy donors. Overall study results and limits: Presence/absence analyses assumed roughly uniform sequencing depth across donors.

PCR employed 60 Vbeta and 13 Jbeta primers. Clones were sequenced by immunoSEQ multiplex PCR, and TCRdb holds only the in-frame ones, with some missing. Altogether some 90,000 clones are present, roughly 79% being singletons, with the ten largest covering around 3%. Per germline, CDR1 SGDLS and CDR2 YYNGEE. The CDR3 is 14 amino acids. V shed 3 bases and J shed 8 bases, with 16 bases lying between them. Turning to this clone: Antigen: not known.

V usage is TRBV9 and J usage is TRBJ2-3, with unresolved D. This receptor was obtained from a female donor in good health and CMV-seropositive. Sample: PBMCs. This CDR3 is CASSAVVESSTQYF. Written as DNA, the CDR3 is TGTGCCAGCAGCGCAGTGGTGGAGTCGAGTACGCAGTATTTT.